These T cell receptor beta chains were read from a single sample in a study of blood T cell repertoires in COVID-19. Only in-frame clones appear in the TCRdb table, and some are missing; sequencing was by immunoSEQ multiplex PCR. The table lists about 280,000 clones, 70% to 90% of them singletons. Sequencing input: PBMCs or T cells enriched from blood (not recorded which). These receptor sequences come from a woman aged 40 to 55 who had recovered from COVID-19. Both conserved end residues are part of each CDR3. A D gene is named only where the DNA matches it firmly. Size values are once, few and many counts, or a class for expanded clones, and some rows have none.

v_call,d_call,j_call,clone_size,cdr3_nt,cdr3_aa
TRBV2,TRBD2,TRBJ2-3,once,TGTGCCAGCTCGCCGGGACTAGCGGGACAAGATACGCAGTATTTT,CASSPGLAGQDTQYF
TRBV7-9,NA,TRBJ1-1,NA,TGTGCCAGCAGCTTAGGGGGCGTAAGAACTGAAGCTTTCTTT,CASSLGGVRTEAFF
TRBV2,TRBD1,TRBJ2-5,NA,TGTGCCAGCAGTGTCCAGGGGGCAGGAGAGACCCAGTACTTC,CASSVQGAGETQYF
TRBV21-1,NA,TRBJ2-7,NA,TGTGCCAGCAGCCCTGGGAGGGGCCGCCACGAGCAGTACTTC,CASSPGRGRHEQYF
TRBV19,NA,TRBJ2-5,NA,TGTGCCAGTAGTATGGGTCTACCAGGAGAGACCCAGTACTTC,CASSMGLPGETQYF
TRBV19,TRBD2,TRBJ2-2,NA,TGTGCCAGTAGTATCGGCGGGAGAGGTCCCGGGGAGCTGTTTTTT,CASSIGGRGPGELFF
TRBV27,NA,TRBJ2-1,NA,TGTGCCAGCACCCTGGGGGGAGGCCACTACAATGAGCAGTTCTTC,CASTLGGGHYNEQFF
TRBV5-1,TRBD1,TRBJ1-4,NA,TGCGCCAGCAGCTTTGGGGGACAGGGTAATGAAAAACTGTTTTTT,CASSFGGQGNEKLFF
TRBV4-1,NA,TRBJ1-5,NA,TGCGCCAGCAGCCCGAAGCTGCCAGGGCTCAATCAGCCCCAGCATTTT,CASSPKLPGLNQPQHF
TRBV2,NA,TRBJ2-5,NA,TGTGCCAGCAGTGCGGGGTTGGTGGGGGCGGAGGAGACCCAGTACTTC,CASSAGLVGAEETQYF
TRBV5-1,TRBD1,TRBJ2-4,NA,TGCGCCAGCAACCCCGGGACAGGGTCTTTCGGCATTCAGTACTTC,CASNPGTGSFGIQYF
TRBV14,NA,TRBJ1-5,NA,TGTGCCAGCAGCCAAAACGGGTACACCCGAGGCGGGCCCCAGCATTTT,CASSQNGYTRGGPQHF
TRBV29-1,TRBD2,TRBJ2-7,NA,TGCAGCGTTGGCGGGGGGCTAGCCGATAGCTCCTACGAGCAGTACTTC,CSVGGGLADSSYEQYF
TRBV24-1,NA,TRBJ1-2,NA,TGTGCCACCAGTGATCCCAGATCTAACTATGGCTACACCTTC,CATSDPRSNYGYTF
TRBV2,NA,TRBJ2-1,many,TGTGCCAGCAGTCCAGGGTGGAATGAGCAGTTCTTC,CASSPGWNEQFF
TRBV7-2,TRBD1,TRBJ1-4,NA,TGTGCCAGCAGCCGCGGGACAGGGGTTGGGGTAGAGGAAAAACTGTTTTTT,CASSRGTGVGVEEKLFF
TRBV7-3,NA,TRBJ2-5,NA,TGTGCCAGCAGCTCCCGGGTCCAAGAGACCCAGTACTTC,CASSSRVQETQYF
TRBV5-6,NA,TRBJ2-7,NA,TGTGCCAGCAGTCGGGACGGGAGCTCCTACGAGCAGTACTTC,CASSRDGSSYEQYF
TRBV7-6,NA,TRBJ2-7,NA,TGTGCCAGCAGCTTAGCGTCGCCGGGTACGTTGTACGAGCAGTACTTC,CASSLASPGTLYEQYF
TRBV29-1,TRBD1,TRBJ1-2,few,TGCAGCGCTGGGACAGGGGCGAGAGCTAACTATGGCTACACCTTC,CSAGTGARANYGYTF
TRBV10-3,TRBD1,TRBJ1-6,NA,TGTGCCACCGAAAGGGGACAGGGAAATTCACCCCTCCACTTT,CATERGQGNSPLHF
TRBV19,TRBD1,TRBJ2-7,NA,TGTGCCAGAAAGGACAGGGCGAACTACGAGCAGTACTTC,CARKDRANYEQYF
TRBV28,TRBD1,TRBJ1-5,NA,TGTGCCAGCAGTAACGCCGGGACAGGGGGCCGACAGCCCCAGCATTTT,CASSNAGTGGRQPQHF
TRBV29-1,TRBD2,TRBJ2-1,NA,TGCAGCGTTGGGCGGGAGCAGATAGATGAGCAGTTCTTC,CSVGREQIDEQFF
TRBV29-1,NA,TRBJ1-3,NA,TGCAGCGTTGAAGATCCTGGTAGCGATCATTCTGGAAACACCATATATTTT,CSVEDPGSDHSGNTIYF
TRBV5-1,TRBD2,TRBJ2-7,NA,TGCGCCAGCAGCTTGGGACTAGCGGGAGGGCCCGTGGGGGAGCAGTACTTC,CASSLGLAGGPVGEQYF
TRBV6-6,TRBD1,TRBJ1-4,NA,TGTGCCAGCACGGTTACCGACAGGGGAACTAATGAAAAACTGTTTTTT,CASTVTDRGTNEKLFF
TRBV9,TRBD2,TRBJ2-3,NA,TGTGCCAGCAGCGTCCGGCTAGCGGGAGGGCCCGCAGATACGCAGTATTTT,CASSVRLAGGPADTQYF
TRBV6-2/TRBV6-3,TRBD1,TRBJ2-4,NA,TGTGCCAGCAGTGAGCCAGGGGGAGCCAAAAACATTCAGTACTTC,CASSEPGGAKNIQYF
TRBV7-3,NA,TRBJ1-1,NA,TGTGCCAGCAGCCTTACAAGGAACACTGAAGCTTTCTTT,CASSLTRNTEAFF
TRBV28,NA,TRBJ1-5,NA,TGTGCCAGCAGCCCTCTGGGGGGGGGAGGTCAGCCCCAGCATTTT,CASSPLGGGGQPQHF
TRBV30,NA,TRBJ2-1,NA,TGTGCCTTAGAACGAGGGGGCAATGAGCAGTTCTTC,CALERGGNEQFF
TRBV6-6,NA,TRBJ2-3,NA,TGTGCCAGCAGTTTAATACAGGGATACACAGATACGCAGTATTTT,CASSLIQGYTDTQYF
TRBV27,TRBD1,TRBJ2-7,NA,TGTGCCAGCAGTTTATATCAGGGGGACGCCGACGAGCAGTACTTC,CASSLYQGDADEQYF
TRBV3-1/TRBV3-2,NA,TRBJ1-5,NA,TGTGCCAGCAGACAGGGCAATCAGCCCCAGCATTTT,CASRQGNQPQHF
TRBV7-9,TRBD1,TRBJ2-7,once,TGTGCCAGCAGCCCAGGGGACAGGACCTACGAGCAGTACTTC,CASSPGDRTYEQYF
TRBV7-3,TRBD1,TRBJ2-2,once,TGTGCCAGCTCCCGGACAGGGTCGATCGGGGAGCTGTTTTTT,CASSRTGSIGELFF
TRBV6-5,NA,TRBJ1-3,NA,TGTGCCAGCAGTCCACACAGCTCTGGAAACACCATATATTTT,CASSPHSSGNTIYF
TRBV7-7,TRBD2,TRBJ2-3,NA,TGTGCTAGCAGCCCTGGGACTAGCAGGTTCACAGATACGCAGTATTTT,CASSPGTSRFTDTQYF
TRBV28,TRBD2,TRBJ2-5,NA,TGTGCCAGCAGGCATACTAGCGGGAGGGCCCAAGAGACCCAGTACTTC,CASRHTSGRAQETQYF
TRBV5-4,TRBD1,TRBJ2-4,NA,TGTGCCAGCAGTCACCCACCCGGACAGGGGAAAAACATTCAGTACTTC,CASSHPPGQGKNIQYF
TRBV2,NA,TRBJ1-5,NA,TGTGCCAGCACGGCAGGACAGCCCCTTCTCAATCAGCCCCAGCATTTT,CASTAGQPLLNQPQHF
TRBV28,NA,TRBJ2-5,NA,TGTGCCAGCAGTTTAGAGGGCAGGGGGGTGCGAGAGACCCAGTACTTC,CASSLEGRGVRETQYF
TRBV4-1,NA,TRBJ1-2,once,TGCGCCAGCAGCCAAGAGACCCACCCGGCGGATGGCTACACCTTC,CASSQETHPADGYTF
TRBV11-2,NA,TRBJ2-2,NA,TGTGCCAGCAGCCCCTCTGGCCCCGGGAGCACCGGGGAGCTGTTTTTT,CASSPSGPGSTGELFF
TRBV5-1,NA,TRBJ2-5,NA,TGCGCCAGCAGCTTGATCCTAGCAGCTCAAGAGACCCAGTACTTC,CASSLILAAQETQYF
TRBV6-5,NA,TRBJ1-5,NA,TGTGCCAGCACTAACTCGGGCGGGGTCCAGCCCCAGCATTTT,CASTNSGGVQPQHF
TRBV2,NA,TRBJ2-3,NA,TGTGCCAGCAGTCCACGACTGAGATCTAGCACAGATACGCAGTATTTT,CASSPRLRSSTDTQYF
TRBV10-2,TRBD2,TRBJ2-2,NA,TGCGCCAGCCAGCTAGCGGAACCTAACACCGGGGAGCTGTTTTTT,CASQLAEPNTGELFF
TRBV14,TRBD1,TRBJ2-7,NA,TGTGCCAGCAGCGAACGAGACAGGGTCGGTCAGTCTCTCTCCGAGCAGTACTTC,CASSERDRVGQSLSEQYF
TRBV24-1,TRBD1,TRBJ2-2,once,TGTGCCACCGGACAGGGTGGTGGGGAGCTGTTTTTT,CATGQGGGELFF
TRBV2,TRBD1,TRBJ2-7,NA,TGTGCCAGCAACCCGGGGACAGCCTACGAGCAGTACTTC,CASNPGTAYEQYF
TRBV7-9,TRBD2,TRBJ2-1,NA,TGTGCCAGCAGCTTCGGGGGGTGGGGCTCCTACAATGAGCAGTTCTTC,CASSFGGWGSYNEQFF